This T cell receptor (beta chain) was sequenced during a study of blood T cell repertoires in COVID-19. The overall study: PBMCs, B-cell-depleted T cells, or T cells were the source of the cDNA or gDNA that made up the material.

CDR3 length equals 14 residues. Germline V gene data show CDR1 as SEHNR and CDR2 as FQNEAQ (reference sequence). V lost 4 bases to trimming and J lost 2 bases, with 11 bases between them. Only in-frame clones appear in the TCRdb table, and some are missing; sequencing was by immunoSEQ multiplex PCR. Of hundreds of thousands of clones listed, about 83% are singletons. The V and J genes are TRBV7-9 and TRBJ1-2; D might be TRBD1 (5 bases). Specimen: peripheral blood. This clonotype was sampled from a woman aged 40 to 49 with active or convalescent COVID-19. CDR3 DNA sequence: TGTGCCAGCAGCTACGCTACAGGAAACTATGGCTACACCTTC. Its translation: CASSYATGNYGYTF.